These 2 T cell receptor beta chains share one sample of origin, sequenced in a study of OX40 agonist ivuxolimab in advanced cancers. Some clones are missing from TCRdb's copy, which holds only in-frame ones; the method was immunoSEQ multiplex PCR. The data contain tens of thousands of clones, around 93% of them singletons. The sample in question was CD4+ or CD8+ T cells sorted from blood, obtained in a trial of the OX40 agonist ivuxolimab. The source of these receptors is an adult with an advanced solid tumor such as melanoma, head and neck, liver or kidney cancer.

This clone has only one observation. The chain combines TRBV28 with TRBJ2-1; D is unclear. Trimming stripped 3 bases from V and 2 bases from J, with 11 bases between. CDR1 is MDHEN, CDR2 SYDVKM, per germline. The CDR3 covers 15 residues. The CDR3 region is CASSFGEGPYNEQFF. CDR3 bases: TGTGCCAGCAGTTTTGGGGAAGGGCCCTACAATGAGCAGTTCTTC.

The chain employs TRBV10-3 and TRBJ2-1; D remains unclear. Germline lookup yields CDR1 ENHRY and CDR2 SYGVKD. V lost 5 bases to trimming and J lost 5 bases, with 7 bases between them. CDR3 length equals 12 residues. The CDR3 protein is CAISLMNNEQFF. The CDR3 region has the DNA TGTGCCATCAGTCTGATGAACAATGAGCAGTTCTTC.